This T cell receptor beta chain was identified during a study of cytomegalovirus exposure and HLA in healthy donors. Per germline, CDR1 SGHTS and CDR2 YDEGEE. The CDR3 runs 11 residues. The V and J ends lost 4 bases and 7 bases respectively, with 8 bases between them. Sequencing used immunoSEQ multiplex PCR; TCRdb keeps in-frame clones, though not all of them. The repertoire holds about 64,000 clones, with 90% to 95% as singletons. The chain couples TRBV5-8 to TRBJ1-1; D unclear. This TCR derives from a woman under 30 in good health and CMV-seropositive. The sequenced sample consisted of PBMCs. As DNA, the CDR3 is TGTGCCAGCAGCGGCGGGAGTGAAGCTTTCTTT. Residues: CASSGGSEAFF.